Sequencing of this T cell receptor (beta chain) was carried out in a study of blood T cell repertoires in COVID-19. Looking at the study overall: The United States, Italy and Spain supplied acute and convalescent COVID-19 samples.

CDR1 is SGHTA, CDR2 FQGNSA, per germline. V was pared by 4 bases and J by 2 bases, with 14 bases between. This CDR3 is built from 15 residues. Repertoires were generated with immunoSEQ multiplex PCR, while TCRdb's copy carries only in-frame clones and drops some. The data hold approximately 100,000 clones, with roughly 92% observed a single time. The chain uses TRBV7-2 and TRBJ2-5; TRBD1 is a possible D gene (5 bases). This TCR was sampled from a man aged 55 to 70 with acute or convalescent COVID-19. The sequenced sample was peripheral blood. The CDR3 reads CASSSAGAGQETQYF. Written as DNA, the CDR3 is TGTGCCAGCAGCTCAGCTGGGGCCGGGCAAGAGACCCAGTACTTC. The full variable domain, rest sourced from reference TRBV7-2 and TRBJ2-5, is GAGVSQSPSNKVTEKGKDVELRCDPISGHTALYWYRQSLGQGLEFLIYFQGNSAPDKSGLPSDRFSAERTGGSVSTLTIQRTQQEDSAVYLCASSSAGAGQETQYFGPGTRLLVL.